Listed below are T cell receptor beta chains from one sample, sequenced in a study of T cells after yellow fever vaccination. TCRdb passed the 5' RACE reads through MiXCR, listing each CDR3 protein once. Of about 320,000 distinct CDR3 sequences in the sample, around 11% were seen once. The sequenced sample was CD4+ T cells sorted from PBMCs, obtained 45 days after the yellow fever booster vaccination. The receptor set was obtained from a man younger than 35 who received the YFV17D yellow fever vaccine. CDR3s include the opening cysteine and the closing phenylalanine or tryptophan. A D gene is named only where the DNA matches it firmly. Clone size is shown for a subset of rows, as once, few, many or a class of expanded clone.

>TRBD1|few|TRBV4-3|TRBJ2-5
TGCGCCAGCAGCCGGACAGGCGTGGAGACCCAGTACTTC
CASSRTGVETQYF
>TRBD1|many|TRBV29-1|TRBJ1-4
TGCAGCGGACAGGGGACAACTAATGAAAAACTGTTTTTT
CSGQGTTNEKLFF
>TRBD2|few|TRBV10-3|TRBJ2-3
TGTGCCATCACCCCGGGTAGCGGGGATGGAGATACGCAGTATTTT
CAITPGSGDGDTQYF
>.|few|TRBV5-1|TRBJ1-1
TGCGCCAGCAGCTTGGGGGTTTGGGATCCTACTGAAGCTTTCTTT
CASSLGVWDPTEAFF
>.|.|TRBV27|TRBJ1-5
TGTGCCAGCAGTTTAGCCGGACAGTACAATCAGCCCCAGCATTTT
CASSLAGQYNQPQHF
>.|.|TRBV5-1|TRBJ2-3
TGCGCCAGCAGCCCTAACGCCGGGGAAGATACGCAGTATTTT
CASSPNAGEDTQYF
>TRBD2|.|TRBV6-2/TRBV6-3|TRBJ2-5
TGTGCCAGCAATCCTAGGACTAGCGGGAACCAAGAGACCCAGTACTTC
CASNPRTSGNQETQYF
>.|many|TRBV20-1|TRBJ2-3
TGCAGTGCTAGCCCGGGACACTTCACAGATACGCAGTATTTT
CSASPGHFTDTQYF
>.|few|TRBV5-6|TRBJ1-1
TGTGCCAGCATTTCTCAAATGGGGACTGAAGCTTTCTTT
CASISQMGTEAFF
>TRBD1|.|TRBV5-1|TRBJ2-2
TGCGCCAGCAGGGACGGGGGACAGGGAGCCACCGGGGAGCTGTTTTTT
CASRDGGQGATGELFF
>.|few|TRBV12-3/TRBV12-4|TRBJ1-2
TGTGCCAGCAGTTTTCCAGGGTCCTTCGGCGGCTACACCTTC
CASSFPGSFGGYTF
>TRBD1|.|TRBV5-6|TRBJ2-3
TGTGCCAGCAGTCGGGACAGGGTTGACACAGATACGCAGTATTTT
CASSRDRVDTDTQYF
>.|few|TRBV5-6|TRBJ1-4
TGTGCCAGCAGCTTGTATATCAGGAGAGAGGGTAATGAAAAACTGTTTTTT
CASSLYIRREGNEKLFF
>.|few|TRBV9|TRBJ1-1
TGTGCCAGCAGCCCCCTGGGGCAAGTCCCTGAAGCTTTCTTT
CASSPLGQVPEAFF
>.|few|TRBV7-9|TRBJ2-3
TGTGCCAGCAGCTTTATCATGAGCACAGATACGCAGTATTTT
CASSFIMSTDTQYF
>TRBD2|few|TRBV24-1|TRBJ2-2
TGTGCCACCAGTGATTTGGCGGGGGGGCCCGGGGAGCTGTTTTTT
CATSDLAGGPGELFF
>.|few|TRBV4-3|TRBJ1-6
TGCGCCAGCAGCCAAGATCCCGGGGGCCGGAGTTCACCCCTCCACTTT
CASSQDPGGRSSPLHF
>TRBD1|.|TRBV12-3/TRBV12-4|TRBJ1-6
TGTGCCAGCAGTTTAGAGGGACAGTATTCACCCCTCCACTTT
CASSLEGQYSPLHF
>.|few|TRBV4-1|TRBJ1-6
TGCGCCAGCAGCCAAAAGGGACTGCGAAAAATGGATTCACCCCTCCACTTT
CASSQKGLRKMDSPLHF
>TRBD1|.|TRBV6-5|TRBJ2-7
TGTGCCAGCAGCCGAGGGACAGAGAGCTACGAGCAGTACTTC
CASSRGTESYEQYF
>.|many|TRBV7-9|TRBJ2-3
TGTGCCAGCAGCTTAGAGTGGAAGGCAGATACGCAGTATTTT
CASSLEWKADTQYF
>.|many|TRBV4-1|TRBJ1-1
TGCGCCAGCAGCCAAGATCTCACTGGGGGAGAACAGCGGAGGGCTTTCTTT
CASSQDLTGGEQRRAFF
>.|few|TRBV7-9|TRBJ1-1
TGTGCCAGCAGCAAGGGGATAGCCACTGAAGCTTTCTTT
CASSKGIATEAFF
>TRBD2|many|TRBV7-3|TRBJ2-2
TGTGCCAGCAGTCCCCTAGCGGGGGGGGCCGGGGAGCTGTTTTTT
CASSPLAGGAGELFF
>.|.|TRBV6-5|TRBJ2-6
TGTGCCAGCAGCCAGGTGGGGGGTTCTGGGGCCAACGTCCTGACTTTC
CASSQVGGSGANVLTF
>.|many|TRBV6-2/TRBV6-3|TRBJ2-5
TGTGCCAGCAGTTACGAAGCCGGACGGCAAGAGACCCAGTACTTC
CASSYEAGRQETQYF
>TRBD2|few|TRBV5-1|TRBJ2-2
TGCGCCAGCAGCCCGGCGGGGGACACCGGGGAGCTGTTTTTT
CASSPAGDTGELFF
>TRBD2|.|TRBV6-2/TRBV6-3|TRBJ2-5
TGTGCCAGCAGTCGCACTAGCGCCGAAGAGACCCAGTACTTC
CASSRTSAEETQYF
>.|.|TRBV2|TRBJ1-4
TGTGCCAGCTCGTTCAGGAGGGCTAATGAAAAACTGTTTTTT
CASSFRRANEKLFF
>TRBD1|few|TRBV5-1|TRBJ2-7
TGCGCCAGCAGCTCGGGACAGGGGGCTTGGGTTAGCTCCTACGAGCAGTACTTC
CASSSGQGAWVSSYEQYF
>.|many|TRBV7-2|TRBJ2-5
TGTGCCAGCAGCCCGCACATGCAAGAGACCCAGTACTTC
CASSPHMQETQYF
>.|few|TRBV7-3|TRBJ1-1
TGTGCCAGCAGCTTGTCTTCGGGGAACACTGAAGCTTTCTTT
CASSLSSGNTEAFF
>TRBD1|few|TRBV6-1|TRBJ1-3
TGTGCCAGCAGTGAGGGACAGTCTTTTGGAAACACCATATATTTT
CASSEGQSFGNTIYF
>TRBD2|few|TRBV9|TRBJ2-5
TGTGCCAGCAGCGAACGCGGGAGGAAAGAGACCCAGTACTTC
CASSERGRKETQYF
>.|.|TRBV20-1|TRBJ2-5
TGCAGTATACCTTCTACGGGGGCAGAGACCCAGTACTTC
CSIPSTGAETQYF
>.|.|TRBV4-3|TRBJ1-6
TGCGCCAGCAGCCAAGAGGGGAATTCACCCCTCCACTTT
CASSQEGNSPLHF
>.|.|TRBV18|TRBJ1-5
TGTGCCAGCTCACCACCGCACAGATCGGCTAATCAGCCCCAGCATTTT
CASSPPHRSANQPQHF